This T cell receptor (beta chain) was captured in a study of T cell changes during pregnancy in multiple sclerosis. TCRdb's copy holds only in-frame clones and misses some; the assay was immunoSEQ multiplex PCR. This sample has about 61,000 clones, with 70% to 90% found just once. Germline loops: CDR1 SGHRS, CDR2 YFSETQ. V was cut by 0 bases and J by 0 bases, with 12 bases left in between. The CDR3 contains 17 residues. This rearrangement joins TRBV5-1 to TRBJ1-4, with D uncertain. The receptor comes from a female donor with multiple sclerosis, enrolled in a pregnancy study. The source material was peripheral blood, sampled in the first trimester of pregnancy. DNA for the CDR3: TGCGCCAGCAGCTTGGTTACACCTTCTGCAACTAATGAAAAACTGTTTTTT. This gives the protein CASSLVTPSATNEKLFF.